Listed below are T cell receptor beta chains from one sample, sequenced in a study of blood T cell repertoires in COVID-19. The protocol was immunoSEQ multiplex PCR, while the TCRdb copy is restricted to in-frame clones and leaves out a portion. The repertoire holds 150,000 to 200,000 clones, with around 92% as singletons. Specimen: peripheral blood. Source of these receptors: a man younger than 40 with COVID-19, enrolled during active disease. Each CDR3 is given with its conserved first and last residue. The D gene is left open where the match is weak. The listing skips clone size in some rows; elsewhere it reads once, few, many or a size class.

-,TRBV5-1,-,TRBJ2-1,CASSLFSERMDNEQFF,TGCGCCAGCAGCCTCTTTTCGGAGCGGATGGACAATGAGCAGTTCTTC
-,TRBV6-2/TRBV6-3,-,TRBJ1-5,CASSPYGQSISNQPQHF,TGTGCCAGCAGTCCCTACGGACAGTCCATTAGCAATCAGCCCCAGCATTTT
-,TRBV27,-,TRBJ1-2,CASSLFGGNYGYTF,TGTGCCAGCAGTTTATTTGGCGGAAACTATGGCTACACCTTC
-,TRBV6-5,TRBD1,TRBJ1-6,CASSSTGEDSPLHF,TGTGCCAGCAGTTCAACAGGGGAAGATTCACCCCTCCACTTT
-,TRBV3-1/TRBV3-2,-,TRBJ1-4,CASSQAGDEKLFF,TGTGCCAGCAGCCAAGCGGGGGACGAAAAACTGTTTTTT
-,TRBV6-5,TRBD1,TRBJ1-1,CASGDRVTEAFF,TGTGCCAGCGGGGACAGGGTAACTGAAGCTTTCTTT
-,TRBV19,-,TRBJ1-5,CARESGAQSNQPQHF,TGTGCCAGGGAGTCGGGAGCCCAAAGCAATCAGCCCCAGCATTTT
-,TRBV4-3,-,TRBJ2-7,CASSQLRDTSYEQYF,TGCGCCAGCAGCCAACTGAGGGACACCAGTTACGAGCAGTACTTC
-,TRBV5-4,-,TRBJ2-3,CASSLVGGTQYF,TGTGCCAGCAGCTTGGTAGGGGGTACGCAGTATTTT
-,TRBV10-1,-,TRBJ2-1,CASGGSPGHSYNEQFF,TGCGCCAGCGGTGGGTCACCGGGACACTCCTACAATGAGCAGTTCTTC
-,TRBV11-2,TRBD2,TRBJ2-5,CASSSELAGDTQETQYF,TGTGCCAGCAGCTCCGAACTAGCGGGAGACACACAAGAGACCCAGTACTTC
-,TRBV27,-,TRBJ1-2,CASSPKPDIPNYGYTF,TGTGCCAGCAGTCCGAAACCGGACATCCCTAACTATGGCTACACCTTC
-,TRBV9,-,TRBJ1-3,CASSRQAGERSGNTIYF,TGTGCCAGCAGTAGACAGGCAGGAGAACGTTCTGGAAACACCATATATTTT
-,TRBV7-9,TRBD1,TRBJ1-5,CASSLGTGINQPQHF,TGTGCCAGCAGCCTGGGGACAGGGATCAATCAGCCCCAGCATTTT
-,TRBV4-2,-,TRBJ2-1,CASSQSGSSYNEQFF,TGTGCCAGCAGTCAAAGCGGAAGCTCCTACAATGAGCAGTTCTTC
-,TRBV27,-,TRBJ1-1,CASRLGGSTEAFF,TGTGCCAGCAGGTTAGGGGGGAGCACTGAAGCTTTCTTT
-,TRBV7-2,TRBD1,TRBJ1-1,CASRWTGVMNTEAFF,TGTGCCAGCAGGTGGACAGGAGTGATGAACACTGAAGCTTTCTTT
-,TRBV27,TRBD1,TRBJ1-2,CASSPHDRGLGYTF,TGTGCCAGCAGTCCTCACGACAGGGGTCTGGGCTACACCTTC
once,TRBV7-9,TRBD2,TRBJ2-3,CASSLSSGRAIDTQYF,TGTGCCAGCAGCTTATCAAGCGGGAGGGCCATAGATACGCAGTATTTT
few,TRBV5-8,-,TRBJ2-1,CASSLGTSLGSYNEQFF,TGTGCCAGCAGCTTGGGCACTAGCCTTGGCTCCTACAATGAGCAGTTCTTC
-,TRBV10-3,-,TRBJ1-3,CAITPPSGNTIYF,TGTGCCATCACTCCCCCCTCCGGAAACACCATATATTTT
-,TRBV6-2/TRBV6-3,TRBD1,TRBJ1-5,CASSYVRGTGHNQPQHF,TGTGCCAGCAGTTATGTGCGAGGGACAGGACACAATCAGCCCCAGCATTTT
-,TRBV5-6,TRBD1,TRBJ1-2,CASSHGQGACTF,TGTGCCAGCAGCCACGGACAGGGGGCTTGCACCTTC
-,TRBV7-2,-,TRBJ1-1,CASSTVQGSGDTEAFF,TGTGCCAGCAGCACCGTCCAGGGTTCCGGAGACACTGAAGCTTTCTTT
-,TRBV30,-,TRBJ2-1,CAWKAGYNEQFF,TGTGCCTGGAAGGCGGGTTACAATGAGCAGTTCTTC
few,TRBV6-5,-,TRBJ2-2,CASSLTFRVQELFF,TGTGCCAGCAGTCTCACTTTTCGGGTCCAGGAGCTGTTTTTT
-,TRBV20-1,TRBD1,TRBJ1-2,CSASGDAGGQIYGYTF,TGCAGTGCTAGTGGGGACGCAGGGGGCCAAATCTATGGCTACACCTTC
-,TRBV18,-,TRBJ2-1,CASSILGAEYNEQFF,TGTGCCAGCTCAATATTGGGGGCTGAGTACAATGAGCAGTTCTTC
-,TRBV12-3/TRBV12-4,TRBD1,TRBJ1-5,CASMGQVNQPQHF,TGTGCCAGCATGGGACAGGTCAATCAGCCCCAGCATTTT
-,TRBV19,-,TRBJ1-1,CASSIGRGRFRNTEAFF,TGTGCCAGTAGTATAGGCAGGGGAAGGTTTAGAAACACTGAAGCTTTCTTT
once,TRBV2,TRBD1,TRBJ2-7,CASSELTGGAGEQYF,TGTGCCAGCAGTGAACTGACAGGGGGCGCGGGCGAGCAGTACTTC
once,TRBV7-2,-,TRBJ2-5,CASSLVGRIRETQYF,TGTGCCAGCAGCTTAGTGGGCAGGATTAGAGAGACCCAGTACTTC
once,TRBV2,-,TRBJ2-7,CASSEILHNYLVTEQYF,TGTGCCAGCAGTGAAATTCTCCACAATTACCTCGTCACCGAGCAGTACTTC
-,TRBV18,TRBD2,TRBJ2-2,CASSPYGTSFTGELFF,TGTGCCAGCTCACCATATGGGACTAGCTTCACCGGGGAGCTGTTTTTT
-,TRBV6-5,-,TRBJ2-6,CASRAGGANVLTF,TGTGCCAGCAGGGCAGGAGGGGCCAACGTCCTGACTTTC